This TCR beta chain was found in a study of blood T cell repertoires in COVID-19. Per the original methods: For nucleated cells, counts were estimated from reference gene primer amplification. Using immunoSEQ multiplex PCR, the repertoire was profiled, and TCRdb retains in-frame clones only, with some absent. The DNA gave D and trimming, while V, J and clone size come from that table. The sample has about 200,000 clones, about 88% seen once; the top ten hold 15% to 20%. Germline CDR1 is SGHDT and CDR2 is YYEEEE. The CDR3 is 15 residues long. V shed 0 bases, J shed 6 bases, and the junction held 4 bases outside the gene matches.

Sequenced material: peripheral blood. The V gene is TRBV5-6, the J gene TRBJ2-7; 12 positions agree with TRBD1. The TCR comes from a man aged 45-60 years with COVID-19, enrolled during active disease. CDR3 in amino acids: CASSLDRDRGLEQYF. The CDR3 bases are TGTGCCAGCAGCTTGGACCGGGACAGGGGGCTCGAGCAGTACTTC.